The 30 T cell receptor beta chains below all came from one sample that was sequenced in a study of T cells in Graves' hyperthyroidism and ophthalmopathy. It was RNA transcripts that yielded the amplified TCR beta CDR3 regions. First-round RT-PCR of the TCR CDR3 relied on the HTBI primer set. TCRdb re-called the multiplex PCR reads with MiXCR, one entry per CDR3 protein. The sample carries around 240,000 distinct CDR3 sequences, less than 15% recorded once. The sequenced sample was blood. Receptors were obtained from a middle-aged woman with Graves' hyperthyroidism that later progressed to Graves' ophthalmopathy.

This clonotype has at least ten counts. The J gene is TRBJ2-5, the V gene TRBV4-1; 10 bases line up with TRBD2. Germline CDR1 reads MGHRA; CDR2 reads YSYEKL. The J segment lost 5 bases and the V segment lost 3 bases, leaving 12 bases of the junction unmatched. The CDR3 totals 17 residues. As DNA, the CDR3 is TGCGCCAGCAGCCAGGGGGACAGCGGGAGGGCCCGGGAGACCCAGTACTTC. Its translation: CASSQGDSGRARETQYF.

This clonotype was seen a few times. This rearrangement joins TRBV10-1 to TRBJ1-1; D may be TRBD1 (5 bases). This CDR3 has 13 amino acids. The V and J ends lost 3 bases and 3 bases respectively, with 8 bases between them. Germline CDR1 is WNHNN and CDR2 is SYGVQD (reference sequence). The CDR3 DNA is TGCGCCAGCAGTGACGGACATGACACTGAAGCTTTCTTT. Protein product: CASSDGHDTEAFF.

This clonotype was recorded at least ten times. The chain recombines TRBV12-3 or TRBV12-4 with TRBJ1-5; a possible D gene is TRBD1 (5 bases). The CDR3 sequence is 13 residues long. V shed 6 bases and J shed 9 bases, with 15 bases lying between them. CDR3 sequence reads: CASRLGRDWPQHF. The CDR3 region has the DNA TGTGCCAGCAGGCTGGGGCGGGATTGGCCCCAGCATTTT.

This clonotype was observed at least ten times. The CDR3 coding sequence is TGTGCCAGCAGTTACGGGGGGGCGCAGTTCTTC. Translation: CASSYGGAQFF. The V call is TRBV12-3 or TRBV12-4, the J call TRBJ2-1; 8 nucleotides line up with TRBD2. This CDR3 contains 11 residues. The V segment lost 4 bases and the J segment 12 bases; nucleotides outside the gene matches: 2.

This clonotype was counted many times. CDR3 sequence (DNA): TGTGCCAGCAGTTTAAGCCCCGGGGAGCAGTACTTC. This encodes CASSLSPGEQYF. The gene calls are TRBV28 and TRBJ2-7; D ambiguous. The CDR3 consists of 12 residues. Trimming removed 2 bases from V and 7 bases from J, with 9 bases in between. Germline CDR1 and CDR2: MDHEN and SYDVKM.

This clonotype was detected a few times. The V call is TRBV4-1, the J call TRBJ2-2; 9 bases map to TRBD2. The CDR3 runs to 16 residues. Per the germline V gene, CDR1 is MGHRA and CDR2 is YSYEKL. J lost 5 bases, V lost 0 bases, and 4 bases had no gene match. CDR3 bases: TGCGCCAGCAGCCAAGAGGGCGGGAGGGCTACCGGGGAGCTGTTTTTT. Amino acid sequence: CASSQEGGRATGELFF.

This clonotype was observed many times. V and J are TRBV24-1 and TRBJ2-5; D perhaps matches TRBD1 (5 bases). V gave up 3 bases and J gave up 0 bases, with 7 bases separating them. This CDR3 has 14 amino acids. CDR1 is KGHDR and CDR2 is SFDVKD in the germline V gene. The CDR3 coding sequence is TGTGCCACCAGTGATCTGACAGACCAAGAGACCCAGTACTTC. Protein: CATSDLTDQETQYF.

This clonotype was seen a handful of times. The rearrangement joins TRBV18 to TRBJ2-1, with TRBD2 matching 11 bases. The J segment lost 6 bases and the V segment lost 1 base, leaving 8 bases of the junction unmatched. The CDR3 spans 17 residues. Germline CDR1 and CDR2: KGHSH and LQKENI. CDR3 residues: CASSPQTTSGMINEQFF. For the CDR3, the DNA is TGTGCCAGCTCACCACAAACGACTAGCGGGATGATCAATGAGCAGTTCTTC.

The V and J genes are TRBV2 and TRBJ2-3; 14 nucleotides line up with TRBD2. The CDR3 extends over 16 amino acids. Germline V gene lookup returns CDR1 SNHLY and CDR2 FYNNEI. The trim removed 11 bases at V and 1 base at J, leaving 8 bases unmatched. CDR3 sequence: CAYGRGLAGGTDTQYF. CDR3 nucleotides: TGTGCCTACGGGCGGGGACTAGCGGGAGGCACAGATACGCAGTATTTT.

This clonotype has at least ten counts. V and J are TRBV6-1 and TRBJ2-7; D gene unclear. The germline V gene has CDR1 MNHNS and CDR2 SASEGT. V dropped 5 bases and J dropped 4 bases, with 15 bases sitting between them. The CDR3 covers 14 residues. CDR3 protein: CASSSKGSEYEQYF. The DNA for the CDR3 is TGTGCCAGCAGTTCAAAGGGAAGCGAATACGAGCAGTACTTC.

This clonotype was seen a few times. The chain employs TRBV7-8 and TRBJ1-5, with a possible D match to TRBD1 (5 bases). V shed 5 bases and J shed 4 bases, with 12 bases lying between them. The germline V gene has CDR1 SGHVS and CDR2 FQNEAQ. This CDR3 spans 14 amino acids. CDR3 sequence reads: CASSAGTDNQPQHF. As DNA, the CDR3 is TGTGCCAGCAGCGCCGGGACTGATAATCAGCCCCAGCATTTT.

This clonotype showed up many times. CDR3 nucleotides: TGTGCCAGCGCCACACCGGGACTTCTAATTTTGAATGAGCAGTTCTTC. Its protein is CASATPGLLILNEQFF. V gene TRBV28 combines with J gene TRBJ2-1; TRBD2 is a possible D gene (6 bases). CDR3 length: 16 residues. Germline CDR1 and CDR2: MDHEN and SYDVKM. V lost 8 bases to trimming and J lost 7 bases, with 24 bases between them.

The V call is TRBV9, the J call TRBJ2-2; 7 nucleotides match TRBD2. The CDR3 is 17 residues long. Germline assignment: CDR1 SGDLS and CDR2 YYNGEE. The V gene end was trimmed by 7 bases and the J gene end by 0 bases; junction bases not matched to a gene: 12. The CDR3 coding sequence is TGTGCCAGCCTCCGGGTTCGGACTAGTCCGAACACCGGGGAGCTGTTTTTT. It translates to CASLRVRTSPNTGELFF.

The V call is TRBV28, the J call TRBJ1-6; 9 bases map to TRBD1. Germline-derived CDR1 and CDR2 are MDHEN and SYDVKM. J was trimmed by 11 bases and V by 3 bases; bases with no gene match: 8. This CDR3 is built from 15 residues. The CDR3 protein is CASSLGQGGNPPLHF. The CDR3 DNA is TGTGCCAGCAGTTTGGGACAGGGAGGGAATCCACCCCTCCACTTT.

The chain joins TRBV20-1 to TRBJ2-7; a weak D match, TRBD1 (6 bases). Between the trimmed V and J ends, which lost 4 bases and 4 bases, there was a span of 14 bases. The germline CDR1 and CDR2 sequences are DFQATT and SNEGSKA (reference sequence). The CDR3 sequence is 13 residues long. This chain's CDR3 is CSATRGILYEQYF. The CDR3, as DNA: TGCAGTGCTACTAGGGGGATTTTATACGAGCAGTACTTC.

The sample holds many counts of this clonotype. The CDR3 DNA is TGTGCCAGCAGCTCCCCCAGTCATGAGCAGTTCTTC. It translates to CASSSPSHEQFF. This sequence joins TRBV13 and TRBJ2-1; D call uncertain. Trimming left V 4 bases short and J 8 bases short, with 9 bases between. This CDR3 has 12 amino acids. CDR1 is PRHDT and CDR2 is FYEKMQ in the germline V gene (reference sequence).

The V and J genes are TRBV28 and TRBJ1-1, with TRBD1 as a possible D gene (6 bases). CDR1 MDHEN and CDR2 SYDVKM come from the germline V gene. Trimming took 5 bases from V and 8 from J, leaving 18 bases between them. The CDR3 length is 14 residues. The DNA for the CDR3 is TGTGCCAGCAGTCTCCGGGACACACAATCCGAAGCTTTCTTT. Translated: CASSLRDTQSEAFF.

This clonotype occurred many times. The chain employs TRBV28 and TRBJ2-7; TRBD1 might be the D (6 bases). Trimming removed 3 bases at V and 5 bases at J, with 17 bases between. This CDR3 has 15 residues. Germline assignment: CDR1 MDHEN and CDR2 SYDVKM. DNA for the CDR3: TGTGCCAGCAGTTTTTGGACCACAGGGAGCGACGAGCAGTACTTC. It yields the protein CASSFWTTGSDEQYF.

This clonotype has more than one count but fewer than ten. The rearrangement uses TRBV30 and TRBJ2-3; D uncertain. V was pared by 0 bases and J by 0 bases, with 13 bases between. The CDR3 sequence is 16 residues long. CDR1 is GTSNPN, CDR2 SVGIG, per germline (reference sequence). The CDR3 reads CAWSVGATLSTDTQYF. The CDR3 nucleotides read TGTGCCTGGAGTGTAGGTGCCACCCTTAGCACAGATACGCAGTATTTT.

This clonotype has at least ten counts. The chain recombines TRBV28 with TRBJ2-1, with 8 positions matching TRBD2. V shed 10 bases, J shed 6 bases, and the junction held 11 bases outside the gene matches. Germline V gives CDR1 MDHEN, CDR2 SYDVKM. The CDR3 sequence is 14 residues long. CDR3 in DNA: TGTGCCACCTCGCAGGGAGCGGGAGCCAATGAGCAGTTCTTC. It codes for CATSQGAGANEQFF.

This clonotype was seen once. The CDR3 DNA is TGTGCCAGTAGTATAACTGGACAGAAATATCAGCCCCAGCATTTT. The encoded protein is CASSITGQKYQPQHF. The V and J genes are TRBV19 and TRBJ1-5; TRBD1 is a possible D gene (6 bases). Trimming left V 2 bases short and J 5 bases short, with 13 bases between. The CDR3 is 15 residues long. Germline V gene data show CDR1 as LNHDA and CDR2 as SQIVND (reference sequence).

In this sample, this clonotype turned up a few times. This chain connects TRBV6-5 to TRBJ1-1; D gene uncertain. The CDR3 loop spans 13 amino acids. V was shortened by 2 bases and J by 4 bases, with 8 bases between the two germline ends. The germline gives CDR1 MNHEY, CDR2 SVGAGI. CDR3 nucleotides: TGTGCCAGCAGTTACCGCCGGGTCACTGAAGCTTTCTTT. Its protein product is CASSYRRVTEAFF.

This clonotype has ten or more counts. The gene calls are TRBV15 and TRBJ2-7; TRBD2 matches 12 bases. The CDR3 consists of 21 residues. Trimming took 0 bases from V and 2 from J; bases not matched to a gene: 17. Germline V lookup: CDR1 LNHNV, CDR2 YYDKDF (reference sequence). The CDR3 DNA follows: TGTGCCACCAGCAGAGATCAGGGGGAGGTGTCTAGCGGGAGGGCCGCCTACGAGCAGTACTTC. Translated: CATSRDQGEVSSGRAAYEQYF.

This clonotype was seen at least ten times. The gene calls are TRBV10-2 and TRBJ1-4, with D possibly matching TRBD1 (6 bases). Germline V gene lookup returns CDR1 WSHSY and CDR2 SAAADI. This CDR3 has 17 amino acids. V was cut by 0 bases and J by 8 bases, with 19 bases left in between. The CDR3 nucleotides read TGCGCCAGCAGTGAGTCGGTGGTGGGGGCCGAGGCGGAAAAACTGTTTTTT. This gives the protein CASSESVVGAEAEKLFF.

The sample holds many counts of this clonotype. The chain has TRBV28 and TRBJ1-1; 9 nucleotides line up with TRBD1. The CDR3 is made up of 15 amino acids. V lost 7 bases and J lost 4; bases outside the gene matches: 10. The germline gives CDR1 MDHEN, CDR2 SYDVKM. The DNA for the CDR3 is TGTGCCAGCACCTGGGACAGGGCTGGTGTCACTGAAGCTTTCTTT. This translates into CASTWDRAGVTEAFF.

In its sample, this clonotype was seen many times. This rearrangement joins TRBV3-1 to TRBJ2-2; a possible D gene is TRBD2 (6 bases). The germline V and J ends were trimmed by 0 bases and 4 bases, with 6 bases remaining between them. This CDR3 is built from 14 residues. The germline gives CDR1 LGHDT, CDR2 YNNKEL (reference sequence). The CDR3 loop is CASSQEGGTGELFF. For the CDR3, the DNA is TGTGCCAGCAGCCAAGAGGGGGGCACCGGGGAGCTGTTTTTT. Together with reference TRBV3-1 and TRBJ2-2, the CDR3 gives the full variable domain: DTAVSQTPKYLVTQMGNDKSIKCEQNLGHDTMYWYKQDSKKFLKIMFSYNNKELIINETVPNRFSPKSPDKAHLNLHINSLELGDSAVYFCASSQEGGTGELFFGEGSRLTVL.

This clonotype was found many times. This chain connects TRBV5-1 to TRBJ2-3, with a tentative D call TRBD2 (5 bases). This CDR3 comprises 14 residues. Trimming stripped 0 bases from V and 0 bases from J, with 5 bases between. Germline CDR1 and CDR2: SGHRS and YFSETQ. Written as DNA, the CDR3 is TGCGCCAGCAGCTTGGGGACTAGCACAGATACGCAGTATTTT. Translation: CASSLGTSTDTQYF. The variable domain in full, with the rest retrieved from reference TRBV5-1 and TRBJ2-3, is KAGVTQTPRYLIKTRGQQVTLSCSPISGHRSVSWYQQTPGQGLQFLFEYFSETQRNKGNFPGRFSGRQFSNSRSEMNVSTLELGDSALYLCASSLGTSTDTQYFGPGTRLTVL.

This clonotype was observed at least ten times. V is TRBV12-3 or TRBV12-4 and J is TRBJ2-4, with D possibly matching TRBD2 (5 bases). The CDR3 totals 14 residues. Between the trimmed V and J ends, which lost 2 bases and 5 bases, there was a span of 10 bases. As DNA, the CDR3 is TGTGCCAGCAGTTTACGAGGGTATCAAAACATTCAGTACTTC. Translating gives CASSLRGYQNIQYF.

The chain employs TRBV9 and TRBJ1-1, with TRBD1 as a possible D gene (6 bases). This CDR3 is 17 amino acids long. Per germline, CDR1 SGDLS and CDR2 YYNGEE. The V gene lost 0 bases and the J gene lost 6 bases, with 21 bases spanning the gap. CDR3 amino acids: CASSVGGHGYPIAEAFF. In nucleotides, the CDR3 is TGTGCCAGCAGCGTAGGGGGACATGGTTATCCTATCGCTGAAGCTTTCTTT. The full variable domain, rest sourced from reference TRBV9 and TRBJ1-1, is DSGVTQTPKHLITATGQRVTLRCSPRSGDLSVYWYQQSLDQGLQFLIQYYNGEERAKGNILERFSAQQFPDLHSELNLSSLELGDSALYFCASSVGGHGYPIAEAFFGQGTRLTVV.

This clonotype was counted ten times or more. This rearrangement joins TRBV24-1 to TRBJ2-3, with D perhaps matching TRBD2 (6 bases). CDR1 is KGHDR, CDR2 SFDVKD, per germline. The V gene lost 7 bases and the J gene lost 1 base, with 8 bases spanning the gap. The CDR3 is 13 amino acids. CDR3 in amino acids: CATSGGGTDTQYF. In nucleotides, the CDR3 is TGTGCCACCAGCGGCGGGGGCACAGATACGCAGTATTTT.